These T cell receptor beta chains were read from a single sample in a study of blood T cell repertoires in COVID-19. The repertoire was sequenced with immunoSEQ multiplex PCR; TCRdb's copy has only in-frame clones and lacks some. The table has tens of thousands of clones, almost 90% seen once. Specimen: peripheral blood. Receptor source: a man aged 50 to 59 with active COVID-19. CDR3s leave out the opening cysteine and the closing phenylalanine or tryptophan.

J,V,CDR3
TRBJ1-2,TRBV28,ASSGGPGNYGYT
TRBJ1-3,TRBV2,ASSERTVGNTIY
TRBJ1-6,TRBV6-5,ASSPRGYRSPLH
TRBJ1-4,TRBV6-5,ASSYVSNEKLF
TRBJ2-1,TRBV11-2,ASSLDSTGFYNEQF
TRBJ1-1,TRBV27,ASGSVASGRNEAF
TRBJ1-4,TRBV30,AWSLPGQGTTNEKLF
TRBJ1-2,TRBV27,ASTSFFRRGTGNRYYGYT
TRBJ1-6,TRBV2,ASQLEGIGYNSPLH
TRBJ2-7,TRBV30,AWSEVTLSVYEQY
TRBJ2-3,TRBV6-5,ASSQRGALTDTQY
TRBJ1-1,TRBV10-3,AIREGQNTEAF
TRBJ2-3,TRBV10-3,AISEWARADTQY
TRBJ2-1,TRBV10-2,ASSDHMAGNEQF
TRBJ2-7,TRBV9,ASSVGGGTGYYEQY
TRBJ2-1,TRBV19,ASMRTGRHNEQF
TRBJ1-5,TRBV20-1,SASPEQGYNQPQH